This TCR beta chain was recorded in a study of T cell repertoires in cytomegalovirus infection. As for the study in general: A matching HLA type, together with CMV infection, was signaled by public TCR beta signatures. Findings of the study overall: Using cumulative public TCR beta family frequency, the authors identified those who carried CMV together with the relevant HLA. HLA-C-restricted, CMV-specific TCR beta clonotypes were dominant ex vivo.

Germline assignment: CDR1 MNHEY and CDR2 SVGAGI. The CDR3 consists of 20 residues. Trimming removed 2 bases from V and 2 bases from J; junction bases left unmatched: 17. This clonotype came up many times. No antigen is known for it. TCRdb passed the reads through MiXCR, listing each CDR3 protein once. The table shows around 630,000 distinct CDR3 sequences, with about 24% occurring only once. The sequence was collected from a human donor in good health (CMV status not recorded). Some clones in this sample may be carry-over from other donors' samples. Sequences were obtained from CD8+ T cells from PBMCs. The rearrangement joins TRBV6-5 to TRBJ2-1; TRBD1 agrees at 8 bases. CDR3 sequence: CASSYTASGTGLIPYNEQFF. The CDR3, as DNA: TGTGCCAGCAGTTACACAGCGTCGGGGACAGGACTGATCCCCTACAATGAGCAGTTCTTC.